Described below is a single TCR beta chain sequence and its context. Original processing notes: From reference gene primer amplification, estimates of nucleated cell counts were derived. Profiled with immunoSEQ multiplex PCR; TCRdb holds only in-frame clones, not every one. D and trimming were read from the DNA, whereas the V and J calls and clone size are those reported in that table. The sample contains under 200,000 clones, roughly 80% of which appear only once. Participants came from about two dozen US areas, aged about 18 to 90 years. Participant reports of clinical history set cohort assignment. Recovery among Cohort 3 donors was established by two negative PCRs, clearance, or symptom resolution. Germline loops: CDR1 SGHRS, CDR2 YFSETQ. Trimming shortened V by 2 bases and J by 2 bases, and 8 bases separated the two germline ends. This CDR3 has 14 amino acids. The entry originates in a study of blood T cell repertoires in COVID-19.

The rearrangement joins TRBV5-1 to TRBJ1-3, with D perhaps matching TRBD1 (6 bases). Specimen: PBMCs or T cells enriched from blood (not recorded which). This receptor was taken from a woman aged 50 to 65 who had recovered from COVID-19. The CDR3 loop is CASSFGTTGNTIYF. The CDR3, as DNA: TGCGCCAGCAGCTTCGGGACAACTGGAAACACCATATATTTT.